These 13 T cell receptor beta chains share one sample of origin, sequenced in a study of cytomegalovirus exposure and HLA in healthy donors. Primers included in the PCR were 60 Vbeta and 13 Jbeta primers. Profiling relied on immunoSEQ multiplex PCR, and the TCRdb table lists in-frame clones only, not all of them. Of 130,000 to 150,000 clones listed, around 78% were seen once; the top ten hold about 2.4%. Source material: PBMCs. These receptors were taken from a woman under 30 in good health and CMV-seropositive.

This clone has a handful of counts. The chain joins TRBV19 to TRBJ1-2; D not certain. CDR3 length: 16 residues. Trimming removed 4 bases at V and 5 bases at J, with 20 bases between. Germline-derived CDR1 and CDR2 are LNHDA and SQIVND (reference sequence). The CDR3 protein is CASSTARRGAGYGYTF. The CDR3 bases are TGTGCCAGTAGTACCGCACGACGGGGTGCAGGTTATGGCTACACCTTC.

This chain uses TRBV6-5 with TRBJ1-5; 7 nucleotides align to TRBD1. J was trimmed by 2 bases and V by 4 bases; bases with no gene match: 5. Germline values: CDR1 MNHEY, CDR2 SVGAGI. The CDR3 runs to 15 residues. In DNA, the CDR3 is TGTGCCAGCAGTTCAGGGGGTTCAGGCAATCAGCCCCAGCATTTT. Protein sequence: CASSSGGSGNQPQHF.

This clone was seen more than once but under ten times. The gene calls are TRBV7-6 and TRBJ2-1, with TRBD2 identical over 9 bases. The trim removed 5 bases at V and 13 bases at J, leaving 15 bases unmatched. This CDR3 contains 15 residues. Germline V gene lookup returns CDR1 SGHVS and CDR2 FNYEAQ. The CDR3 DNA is TGTGCCAGCAGCCCTACTAGGCGGGGGGGCCTTAGACAGTTCTTC. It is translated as CASSPTRRGGLRQFF. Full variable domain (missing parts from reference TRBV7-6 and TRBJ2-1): GAGVSQSPRYKVTKRGQDVALRCDPISGHVSLYWYRQALGQGPEFLTYFNYEAQQDKSGLPNDRFSAERPEGSISTLTIQRTEQRDSAMYRCASSPTRRGGLRQFFGPGTRLTVL.

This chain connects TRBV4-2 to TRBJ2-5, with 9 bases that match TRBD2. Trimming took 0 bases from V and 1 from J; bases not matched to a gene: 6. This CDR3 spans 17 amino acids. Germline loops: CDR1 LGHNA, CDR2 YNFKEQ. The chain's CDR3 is CASSQEPSGVTQETQYF. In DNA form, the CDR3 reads TGTGCCAGCAGCCAAGAGCCTAGCGGGGTGACCCAAGAGACCCAGTACTTC.

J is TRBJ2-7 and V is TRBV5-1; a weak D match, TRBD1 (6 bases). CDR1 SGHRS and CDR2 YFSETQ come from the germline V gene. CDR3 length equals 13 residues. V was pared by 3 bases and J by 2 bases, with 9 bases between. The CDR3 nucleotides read TGCGCCAGCAGCTGGGACAACACCTACGAGCAGTACTTC. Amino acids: CASSWDNTYEQYF.

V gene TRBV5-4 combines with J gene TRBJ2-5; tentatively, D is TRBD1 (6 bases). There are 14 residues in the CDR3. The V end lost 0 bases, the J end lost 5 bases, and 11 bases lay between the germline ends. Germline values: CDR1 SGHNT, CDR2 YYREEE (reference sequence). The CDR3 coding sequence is TGTGCCAGCAGCTTGGGGGGGCCGCTGGAGACCCAGTACTTC. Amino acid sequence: CASSLGGPLETQYF. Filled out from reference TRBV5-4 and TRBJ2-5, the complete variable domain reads ETGVTQSPTHLIKTRGQQVTLRCSSQSGHNTVSWYQQALGQGPQFIFQYYREEENGRGNFPPRFSGLQFPNYSSELNVNALELDDSALYLCASSLGGPLETQYFGPGTRLLVL.

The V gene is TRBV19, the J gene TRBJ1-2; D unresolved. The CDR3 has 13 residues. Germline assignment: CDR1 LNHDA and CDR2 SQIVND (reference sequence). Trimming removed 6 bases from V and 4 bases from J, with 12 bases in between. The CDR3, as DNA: TGTGCCAGTAGGAGTCCGGCGGGCTATGGCTACACCTTC. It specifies CASRSPAGYGYTF.

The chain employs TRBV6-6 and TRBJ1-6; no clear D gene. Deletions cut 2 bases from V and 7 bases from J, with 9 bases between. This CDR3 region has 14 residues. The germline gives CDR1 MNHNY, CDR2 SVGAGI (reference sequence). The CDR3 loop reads CASSYAGDNSPLHF. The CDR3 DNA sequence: TGTGCCAGCAGTTACGCAGGTGACAATTCACCCCTCCACTTT.

CDR3 region: CASSSGTEAFF. The CDR3, as DNA: TGTGCCAGCTCATCGGGGACTGAAGCTTTCTTT. The rearrangement joins TRBV18 to TRBJ1-1, with D hard to call. This CDR3 is 11 amino acids long. V was shortened by 5 bases and J by 5 bases, with 6 bases between the two germline ends. In germline, CDR1 is KGHSH, CDR2 LQKENI.

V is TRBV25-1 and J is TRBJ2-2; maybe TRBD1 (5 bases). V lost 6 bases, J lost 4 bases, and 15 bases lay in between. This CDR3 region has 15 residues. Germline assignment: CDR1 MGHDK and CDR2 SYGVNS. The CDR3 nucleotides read TGTGCCAGCAGCGATCCCCAGGGAAGCACCGGGGAGCTGTTTTTT. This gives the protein CASSDPQGSTGELFF.

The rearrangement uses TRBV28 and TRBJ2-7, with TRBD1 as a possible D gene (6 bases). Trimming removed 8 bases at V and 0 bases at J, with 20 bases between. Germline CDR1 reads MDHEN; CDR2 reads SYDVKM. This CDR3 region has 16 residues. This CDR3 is CASLSTDRPRSYEQYF. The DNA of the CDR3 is TGTGCCAGCCTTTCTACCGACAGGCCCCGCTCCTACGAGCAGTACTTC. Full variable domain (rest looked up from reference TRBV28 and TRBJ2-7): DVKVTQSSRYLVKRTGEKVFLECVQDMDHENMFWYRQDPGLGLRLIYFSYDVKMKEKGDIPEGYSVSREKKERFSLILESASTNQTSMYLCASLSTDRPRSYEQYFGPGTRLTVT.

CDR3 loop: CASSWAGQGFAGELFF. The CDR3 bases are TGCGCCAGCAGCTGGGCGGGACAGGGTTTCGCCGGGGAGCTGTTTTTT. The J gene is TRBJ2-2, the V gene TRBV5-1; 9 nucleotides match TRBD1. The CDR3 is 16 residues long. CDR1 and CDR2 from the germline V gene are SGHRS and YFSETQ. V shed 3 bases, J shed 6 bases, and the junction held 9 bases outside the gene matches.

The CDR3 DNA sequence: TGTGCCAGCAGTTTTGCCCCAGACCAGAGGACCTACGAGCAGTACTTC. Protein sequence: CASSFAPDQRTYEQYF. The rearrangement links TRBV27 to TRBJ2-7; D unresolved. CDR1 and CDR2 from the germline V gene are MNHEY and SMNVEV (reference sequence). The CDR3 spans 16 residues. The germline V and J ends were trimmed by 3 bases and 2 bases, with 17 bases remaining between them.